The next 32 T cell receptor beta chains were all read from a single sample in a study of CD8 T cells in ankylosing spondylitis. Study-wide results and limits: A motif of eight or nine highly homologous TCR beta variants was seen as apparently characteristic of ankylosing spondylitis blood.

TCRdb passed the 5' RACE reads through MiXCR, listing each CDR3 protein once. The sample contains just under 550,000 distinct CDR3 sequences, about 12% of which appear only once. Their antigens are not known. The specimen sequenced was blood, either unsorted or a sorted T cell fraction (not recorded which). The receptor set was obtained from a male donor with ankylosing spondylitis.

Comment on this clonotype: A read error may be the cause here, since a much bigger clone is one base away. The rearrangement uses TRBV7-9 and TRBJ2-1; D ambiguous. Per germline, CDR1 SEHNR and CDR2 FQNEAQ (reference sequence). Trimming left V 1 base short and J 8 bases short, with 3 bases between. This CDR3 comprises 11 residues. CDR3: CASSLVYEQFF. In nucleotides, the CDR3 is TGTGCCAGCAGCTTAGTTTATGAGCAGTTCTTC.

This clonotype has only a few counts. This chain joins TRBV5-1 and TRBJ2-1; 10 bases align to TRBD2. The germline V gene has CDR1 SGHRS and CDR2 YFSETQ. Trimming removed 4 bases from V and 2 bases from J; junction bases left unmatched: 12. CDR3 length: 18 amino acids. The CDR3 DNA is TGCGCCAGCAGCCCTAGCGGGGGAAGGGAGGTCACCTACAATGAGCAGTTCTTC. It translates to CASSPSGGREVTYNEQFF.

Only a few counts were recorded for this clonotype. The chain has TRBV29-1 and TRBJ2-1; no reliable D call. Germline V gives CDR1 SQVTM, CDR2 ANQGSEA. The CDR3 extends over 10 amino acids. Deletions cut 6 bases from V and 9 bases from J, with 9 bases between. In nucleotides, the CDR3 is TGCAGCGTACTCTGGGGTGAGCAGTTCTTC. This encodes CSVLWGEQFF.

This clonotype was recorded a few times. This rearrangement joins TRBV6-1 to TRBJ1-2, with a weak D call TRBD1 (5 bases). This CDR3 has 15 residues. V shed 5 bases and J shed 0 bases, with 13 bases lying between them. The germline V gene encodes CDR1 MNHNS and CDR2 SASEGT. Written as DNA, the CDR3 is TGTGCCAGCAGTCTTGGGACGGCCGCTAACTATGGCTACACCTTC. It encodes CASSLGTAANYGYTF.

This clonotype has only a few counts. The chain recombines TRBV15 with TRBJ2-5; the D gene is possibly TRBD2 (6 bases). V lost 1 base to trimming and J lost 2 bases, with 11 bases between them. The CDR3 is made up of 15 amino acids. The germline gives CDR1 LNHNV, CDR2 YYDKDF (reference sequence). The CDR3 region has the DNA TGTGCCACCAGCAGAGGACGGCTAGCGCAAGAGACCCAGTACTTC. It encodes CATSRGRLAQETQYF.

This clonotype was seen more than once but under ten times. CDR3 sequence reads: CASSAPSGISYNEQFF. The DNA for the CDR3 is TGTGCCAGCAGTGCCCCTAGCGGGATATCCTACAATGAGCAGTTCTTC. The chain carries TRBV2 and TRBJ2-1; 9 nucleotides match TRBD2. V lost 4 bases to trimming and J lost 1 base; unmatched junction nucleotides: 5. CDR3 length: 16 residues. CDR1 SNHLY and CDR2 FYNNEI come from the germline V gene.

This clonotype was picked up a small number of times. V is TRBV12-3 or TRBV12-4 and J is TRBJ2-1; 14 positions match TRBD2. The CDR3 covers 16 residues. V trimming: 5 bases; J trimming: 9 bases; junction bases outside the gene matches: 9. The chain's CDR3 is CASSPGTSGSWSEQFF. The CDR3 nucleotides read TGTGCCAGCAGTCCAGGGACTAGCGGGAGTTGGAGTGAGCAGTTCTTC.

The chain has TRBV7-6 and TRBJ2-7, with 9 bases that match TRBD1. The germline V gene has CDR1 SGHVS and CDR2 FNYEAQ. The CDR3 sequence is 14 residues long. V dropped 4 bases and J dropped 2; count of bases not matched to a gene: 3. CDR3 in amino acids: CASSSGTGTYEQYF. The CDR3 DNA follows: TGTGCCAGCAGCTCCGGGACAGGGACCTACGAGCAGTACTTC.

V usage is TRBV7-9 and J usage is TRBJ2-2, with D possibly called TRBD1 or TRBD2 (6 bases each). The V end lost 3 bases, the J end lost 7 bases, and 12 bases lay between the germline ends. The CDR3 sequence is 14 residues long. In germline, CDR1 is SEHNR, CDR2 FQNEAQ (reference sequence). The CDR3 reads CASSLWGADGELFF. Written as DNA, the CDR3 is TGTGCCAGCAGCTTGTGGGGGGCTGACGGGGAGCTGTTTTTT.

There are many counts of this clonotype. This chain links TRBV12-3 or TRBV12-4 with TRBJ2-1, with a tentative D call TRBD2 (7 bases). This CDR3 has 15 amino acids. V lost 6 bases and J 8 bases, leaving 20 bases between the germline ends. This chain's CDR3 is CASSPGVQGRDEQFF. The CDR3 nucleotides read TGTGCCAGCAGCCCAGGGGTGCAGGGGAGGGATGAGCAGTTCTTC.

This clonotype occurred many times. The chain employs TRBV5-1 and TRBJ1-2; 9 bases are a match to TRBD1. In germline, CDR1 is SGHRS, CDR2 YFSETQ. The CDR3 has 15 amino acids. The V and J ends lost 7 bases and 4 bases, in that order; junction bases with no gene match: 11. The CDR3 bases are TGCGCCAGCCGACAGGCGTACAGGGGGCTCTATGGCTACACCTTC. Its protein is CASRQAYRGLYGYTF.

This clonotype was counted ten times or more. The V call is TRBV7-2, the J call TRBJ2-4, with D unresolved. The CDR3 loop spans 13 amino acids. V was cut by 2 bases and J by 8 bases, with 10 bases left in between. Germline values: CDR1 SGHTA, CDR2 FQGNSA. CDR3 sequence: CASSLTQKDIQYF. The DNA for the CDR3 is TGTGCCAGCAGCTTAACCCAGAAGGACATTCAGTACTTC. Complete variable domain (other parts from reference TRBV7-2 and TRBJ2-4): GAGVSQSPSNKVTEKGKDVELRCDPISGHTALYWYRQSLGQGLEFLIYFQGNSAPDKSGLPSDRFSAERTGGSVSTLTIQRTQQEDSAVYLCASSLTQKDIQYFGAGTRLSVL.

This clonotype was seen a handful of times. This chain connects TRBV20-1 to TRBJ2-1; 8 positions agree with TRBD1. Germline CDR1 DFQATT, CDR2 SNEGSKA (reference sequence). V dropped 0 bases and J dropped 0; count of bases not matched to a gene: 13. The CDR3 has 19 residues. Here the CDR3 DNA reads TGCAGTGCTAGAGATCGCCGGGACAGGAAAGGGGGCTCCTACAATGAGCAGTTCTTC. Protein: CSARDRRDRKGGSYNEQFF.

The J gene is TRBJ2-3, the V gene TRBV11-2; D may be TRBD1 (5 bases). From germline, CDR1 is SGHAT and CDR2 FQNNGV. V was shortened by 4 bases and J by 4 bases, with 15 bases between the two germline ends. This CDR3 has 15 amino acids. This CDR3 is CASSSSKGQSDTQYF. As DNA, the CDR3 is TGTGCCAGCAGCTCGTCGAAGGGGCAGTCAGATACGCAGTATTTT.

In its sample, this clonotype was seen a few times. The chain's CDR3 is CASSSRDRDHEQYF. The DNA for the CDR3 is TGTGCCAGTAGTAGCCGGGACAGGGACCACGAGCAGTACTTC. V and J are TRBV19 and TRBJ2-7; 9 positions agree with TRBD1. Germline V CDR1 and CDR2: LNHDA, SQIVND (reference sequence). The V segment lost 4 bases and the J segment 5 bases; nucleotides outside the gene matches: 6. The CDR3 extends over 14 amino acids.

The chain carries TRBV24-1 and TRBJ1-1, with D possibly being TRBD1 (6 bases). Germline-derived CDR1 and CDR2 are KGHDR and SFDVKD. The V end lost 3 bases, the J end lost 5 bases, and 15 bases lay between the germline ends. The CDR3 is 15 residues long. The chain's CDR3 is CATSDQSTGGTEAFF. In DNA form, the CDR3 reads TGTGCCACCAGTGATCAATCGACAGGAGGAACTGAAGCTTTCTTT.

The gene calls are TRBV18 and TRBJ2-7, with D possibly matching TRBD1 (5 bases). Looked up from germline, CDR1 is KGHSH and CDR2 is LQKENI. The V gene lost 4 bases and the J gene lost 2 bases, with 21 bases spanning the gap. The CDR3 is 17 amino acids. The CDR3: CASSLMEWGQSTYEQYV. In DNA form, the CDR3 reads TGTGCCAGCTCACTCATGGAATGGGGCCAGAGTACCTACGAGCAGTACGTC.

The genes are TRBV7-2 and TRBJ1-1; TRBD1 agrees at 7 bases. The CDR3 has 16 amino acids. The junction had 11 bases not matched to a gene; V was cut back by 2 bases and J by 5 bases. Germline V gene data show CDR1 as SGHTA and CDR2 as FQGNSA. This chain's CDR3 is CASSLLRHRGWTEAFF. In DNA form, the CDR3 reads TGTGCCAGCAGCTTACTCCGTCACAGGGGATGGACTGAAGCTTTCTTT.

This clonotype was detected a few times. The chain has TRBV2 and TRBJ2-7; D is ambiguous. Trimming took off 4 bases at V and 3 bases at J, with 10 bases between the two ends. Germline CDR1 SNHLY, CDR2 FYNNEI. This CDR3 region has 13 residues. CDR3 sequence reads: CASSVLQNYEQYV. As DNA, the CDR3 is TGTGCCAGCAGTGTGTTGCAGAACTACGAGCAGTACGTC.

As DNA, the CDR3 is TGTGCCAGCAGCTACCCGGGACTAGCGGGAGAGACTTACAATGAGCAGTTCTTC. Translated: CASSYPGLAGETYNEQFF. This chain connects TRBV5-5 to TRBJ2-1; TRBD2 matches at 14 bases. Germline V gene data show CDR1 as SGHKS and CDR2 as YYEKEE (reference sequence). The CDR3 contains 18 residues. V was clipped by 3 bases and J by 4 bases; unmatched bases: 9.

J is TRBJ1-6 and V is TRBV12-5; TRBD1 agrees at 8 bases. The CDR3 loop spans 14 amino acids. Trimming took 5 bases from V and 10 from J; bases not matched to a gene: 7. The V gene's germline CDR1 is LGHNT and CDR2 FRNRAP. The CDR3 sequence: CASGPPGGASPLHF. In nucleotides, the CDR3 is TGTGCTAGTGGTCCCCCAGGGGGCGCGTCACCCCTCCACTTT.

This clonotype was seen only a few times. The chain links TRBV11-2 to TRBJ2-1; D not certain. V lost 1 base to trimming and J lost 7 bases, with 11 bases between them. Germline V gives CDR1 SGHAT, CDR2 FQNNGV. The CDR3 is 14 residues long. The CDR3 loop is CASSLGPLVNEQFF. The CDR3 nucleotides are TGTGCCAGCAGCTTAGGCCCCCTAGTGAATGAGCAGTTCTTC. Combining the CDR3 with reference TRBV11-2 and TRBJ2-1 gives the whole variable domain EAGVAQSPRYKIIEKRQSVAFWCNPISGHATLYWYQQILGQGPKLLIQFQNNGVVDDSQLPKDRFSAERLKGVDSTLKIQPAKLEDSAVYLCASSLGPLVNEQFFGPGTRLTVL.

This clonotype was observed many times. The V gene is TRBV20-1, the J gene TRBJ1-2, with D unresolved. CDR3 length equals 12 residues. Germline CDR1 and CDR2: DFQATT and SNEGSKA (reference sequence). V dropped 0 bases and J dropped 5 bases, with 7 bases sitting between them. In DNA, the CDR3 is TGCAGTGCTAGAGATACCGTATATGGCTACACCTTC. Amino acids: CSARDTVYGYTF.

The table lists this clonotype with a few counts. This chain links TRBV6-1 with TRBJ2-2; 7 bases are a match to TRBD1. The CDR3 has 16 residues. The germline gives CDR1 MNHNS, CDR2 SASEGT. With V trimmed by 5 bases and J by 5 bases, 11 bases remained unmatched. CDR3 in DNA: TGTGCCAGCAGTCTCCGGGACAGTAAAAGGACCGGGGAGCTGTTTTTT. Translation gives CASSLRDSKRTGELFF.

This clonotype occurred a few times. The chain combines TRBV7-2 with TRBJ2-5; 7 bases agree with TRBD2. Germline lookup yields CDR1 SGHTA and CDR2 FQGNSA. The trim removed 5 bases at V and 2 bases at J, leaving 5 bases unmatched. The CDR3 loop spans 14 amino acids. This CDR3 is CASSPELAQETQYF. CDR3 coding DNA: TGTGCCAGCAGCCCCGAACTAGCGCAAGAGACCCAGTACTTC.

The gene calls are TRBV6-2 or TRBV6-3 and TRBJ2-1, with 12 bases aligning to TRBD2. Trimming at V came to 7 bases and at J to 2 bases, leaving 9 bases not matched to a gene. The CDR3 has 17 residues. The V gene's germline CDR1 is MNHEY and CDR2 SVGEGT. The CDR3 region has the DNA TGTGCCAGCACCCTACCACGGACTAGCGGGACCTACAATGAGCAGTTCTTC. As protein: CASTLPRTSGTYNEQFF.

This chain joins TRBV12-3 or TRBV12-4 and TRBJ1-2; 7 bases match TRBD1. The CDR3 totals 14 residues. V was pared by 5 bases and J by 0 bases, with 3 bases of the junction left unmatched. Written as DNA, the CDR3 is TGTGCCAGCAGTCGACAGGGCCCTAACTATGGCTACACCTTC. Translation gives CASSRQGPNYGYTF.

This clonotype was recorded many times. This chain connects TRBV11-2 to TRBJ2-5, with D perhaps matching TRBD2 (5 bases). The CDR3 sequence is 13 residues long. Trimming left V 3 bases short and J 5 bases short, with 10 bases between. Germline CDR1 and CDR2: SGHAT and FQNNGV. CDR3 loop: CASSFAGAETQYF. The CDR3 bases are TGTGCCAGCAGCTTTGCGGGCGCTGAGACCCAGTACTTC.

This clonotype was recorded a few times. V usage is TRBV5-4 and J usage is TRBJ2-5, with D unclear. Germline-derived CDR1 and CDR2 are SGHNT and YYREEE (reference sequence). V lost 1 base and J lost 0, with 7 bases in between. There are 14 residues in the CDR3. CDR3 sequence: CASSLFGYQETQYF. The DNA for the CDR3 is TGTGCCAGCAGCTTGTTTGGGTACCAAGAGACCCAGTACTTC.

The table lists this clonotype with a few counts. The chain uses TRBV9 and TRBJ2-5, with 9 bases matching TRBD2. The CDR3 extends over 15 amino acids. V shed 0 bases, J shed 2 bases, and the junction held 2 bases outside the gene matches. CDR1 and CDR2 (germline): SGDLS, YYNGEE. CDR3 sequence reads: CASSVGTSGQETQYF. DNA of the CDR3: TGTGCCAGCAGCGTAGGTACTAGCGGGCAAGAGACCCAGTACTTC.

This clonotype was counted at least ten times. The chain links TRBV4-2 to TRBJ2-1; weak D call: TRBD1 (6 bases). Trimming removed 1 base at V and 0 bases at J, with 10 bases between. CDR1 is LGHNA and CDR2 is YNFKEQ in the germline V gene. CDR3 size: 16 residues. Here the CDR3 reads CASSQGGGSSYNEQFF. The CDR3 DNA reads as TGTGCCAGCAGCCAAGGTGGGGGCAGCTCCTACAATGAGCAGTTCTTC.

In DNA, the CDR3 is TGTGCCAGCAGTGTGGGACAGGGGCAATTGGACGAGCAGTACGTC. This encodes CASSVGQGQLDEQYV. The rearrangement uses TRBV6-1 and TRBJ2-7; 10 bases align to TRBD1. This CDR3 has 15 residues. Germline V gene data show CDR1 as MNHNS and CDR2 as SASEGT. J gave up 5 bases and V 4 bases, and 8 bases lay outside the gene matches.